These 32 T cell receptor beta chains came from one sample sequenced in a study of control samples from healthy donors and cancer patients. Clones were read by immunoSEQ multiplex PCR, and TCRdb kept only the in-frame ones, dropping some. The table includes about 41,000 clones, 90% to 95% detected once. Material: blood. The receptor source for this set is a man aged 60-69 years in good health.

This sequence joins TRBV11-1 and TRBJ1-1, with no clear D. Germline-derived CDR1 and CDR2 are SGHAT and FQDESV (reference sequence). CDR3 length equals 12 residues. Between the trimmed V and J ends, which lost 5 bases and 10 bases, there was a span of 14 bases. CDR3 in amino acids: CASSRAPRGAFF. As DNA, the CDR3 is TGTGCCAGCAGCCGGGCGCCCCGGGGAGCTTTCTTT.

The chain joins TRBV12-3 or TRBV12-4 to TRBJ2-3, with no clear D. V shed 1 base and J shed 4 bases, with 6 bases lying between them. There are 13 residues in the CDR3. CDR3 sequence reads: CASSLGSSDTQYF. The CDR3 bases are TGTGCCAGCAGTTTAGGCTCCTCAGATACGCAGTATTTT.

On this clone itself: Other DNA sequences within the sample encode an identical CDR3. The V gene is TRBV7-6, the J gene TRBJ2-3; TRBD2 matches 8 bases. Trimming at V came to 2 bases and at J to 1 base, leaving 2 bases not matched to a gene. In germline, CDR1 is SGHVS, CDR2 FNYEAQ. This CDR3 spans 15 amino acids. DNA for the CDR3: TGTGCCAGCAGCTTATCGACTAGCGGCACAGATACGCAGTATTTT. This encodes CASSLSTSGTDTQYF.

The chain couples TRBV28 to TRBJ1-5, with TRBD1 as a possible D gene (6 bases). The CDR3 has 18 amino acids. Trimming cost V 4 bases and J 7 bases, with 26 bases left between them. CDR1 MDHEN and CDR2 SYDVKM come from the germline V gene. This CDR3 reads CASSYDRMGSGFEQPQHF. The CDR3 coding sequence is TGTGCCAGCAGTTACGACAGGATGGGGTCGGGGTTTGAACAGCCCCAGCATTTT.

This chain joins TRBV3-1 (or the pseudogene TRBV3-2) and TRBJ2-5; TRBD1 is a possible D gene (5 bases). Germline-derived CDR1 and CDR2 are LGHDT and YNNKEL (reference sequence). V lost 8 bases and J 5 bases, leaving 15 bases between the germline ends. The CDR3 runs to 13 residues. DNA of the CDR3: TGTGCCAGCCTCCAAGGGGTTGGGGAGACCCAGTACTTC. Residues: CASLQGVGETQYF.

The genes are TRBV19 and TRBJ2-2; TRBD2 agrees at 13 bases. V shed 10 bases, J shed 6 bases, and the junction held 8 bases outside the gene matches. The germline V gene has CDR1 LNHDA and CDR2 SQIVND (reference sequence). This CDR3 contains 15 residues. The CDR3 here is CATTGTSGTAGELFF. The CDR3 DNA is TGTGCCACCACCGGGACTAGCGGGACAGCCGGGGAGCTGTTTTTT.

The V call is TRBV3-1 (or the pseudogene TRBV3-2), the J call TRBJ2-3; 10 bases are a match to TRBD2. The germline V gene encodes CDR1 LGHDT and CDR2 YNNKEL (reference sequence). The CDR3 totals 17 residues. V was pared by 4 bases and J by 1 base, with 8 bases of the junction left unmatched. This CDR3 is CASSLLLAGVRTDTQYF. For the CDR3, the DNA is TGTGCCAGCAGCCTCCTCCTAGCGGGAGTGCGCACAGATACGCAGTATTTT.

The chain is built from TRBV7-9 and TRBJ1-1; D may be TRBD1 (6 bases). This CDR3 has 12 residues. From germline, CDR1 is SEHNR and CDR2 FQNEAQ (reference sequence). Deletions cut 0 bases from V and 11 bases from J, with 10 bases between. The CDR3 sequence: CASSLAQGNAFF. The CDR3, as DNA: TGTGCCAGCAGCTTAGCGCAGGGGAATGCTTTCTTT.

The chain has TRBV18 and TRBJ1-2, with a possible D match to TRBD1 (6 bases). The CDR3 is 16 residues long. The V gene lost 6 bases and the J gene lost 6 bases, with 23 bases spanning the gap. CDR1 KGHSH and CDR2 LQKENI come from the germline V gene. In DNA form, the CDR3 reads TGTGCCAGCTCTCCCAACCATGCCGCAGGGGTAGATGGCTACACCTTC. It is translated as CASSPNHAAGVDGYTF. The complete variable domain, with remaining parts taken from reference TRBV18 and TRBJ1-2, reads NAGVMQNPRHLVRRRGQEARLRCSPMKGHSHVYWYRQLPEEGLKFMVYLQKENIIDESGMPKERFSAEFPKEGPSILRIQQVVRGDSAAYFCASSPNHAAGVDGYTFGSGTRLTVV.

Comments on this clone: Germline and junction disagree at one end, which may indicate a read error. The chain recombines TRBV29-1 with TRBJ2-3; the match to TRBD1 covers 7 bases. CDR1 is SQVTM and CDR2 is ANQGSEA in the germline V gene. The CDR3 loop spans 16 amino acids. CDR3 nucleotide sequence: TGCAGTGTTGGAGGCCTCGACAGGGCTAGCACAGATACGCAGTATTTT. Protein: CSVGGLDRASTDTQYF.

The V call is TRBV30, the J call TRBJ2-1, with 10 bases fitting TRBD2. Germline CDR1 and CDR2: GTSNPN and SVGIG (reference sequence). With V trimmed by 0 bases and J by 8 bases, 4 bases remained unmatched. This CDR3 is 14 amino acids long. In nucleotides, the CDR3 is TGTGCCTGGAGTGTAGGTAGCGGGAGGCATGAGCAGTTCTTC. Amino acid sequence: CAWSVGSGRHEQFF.

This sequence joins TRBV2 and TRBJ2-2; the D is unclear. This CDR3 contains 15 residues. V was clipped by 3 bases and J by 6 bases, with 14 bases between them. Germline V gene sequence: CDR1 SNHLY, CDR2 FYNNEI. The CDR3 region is CASSDNPGGAGELFF. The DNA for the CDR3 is TGTGCCAGCAGTGATAACCCGGGCGGCGCCGGGGAGCTGTTTTTT.

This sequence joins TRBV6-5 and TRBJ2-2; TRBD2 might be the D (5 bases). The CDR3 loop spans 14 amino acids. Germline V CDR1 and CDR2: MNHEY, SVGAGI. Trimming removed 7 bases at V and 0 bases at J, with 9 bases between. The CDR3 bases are TGTGCCAGCATCCCGGGGACGAACACCGGGGAGCTGTTTTTT. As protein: CASIPGTNTGELFF.

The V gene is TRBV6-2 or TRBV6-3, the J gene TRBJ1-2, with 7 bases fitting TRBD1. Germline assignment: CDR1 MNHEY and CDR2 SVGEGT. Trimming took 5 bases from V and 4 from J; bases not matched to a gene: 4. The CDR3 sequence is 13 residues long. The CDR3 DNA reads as TGTGCCAGCAGTCCGACAGGGTTCTATGGCTACACCTTC. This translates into CASSPTGFYGYTF.

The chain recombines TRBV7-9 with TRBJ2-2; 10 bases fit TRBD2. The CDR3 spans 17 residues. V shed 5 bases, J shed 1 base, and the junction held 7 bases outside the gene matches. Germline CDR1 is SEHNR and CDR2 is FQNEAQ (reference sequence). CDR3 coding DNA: TGTGCCAGCAGCCCCGCGAGCGGGAGGGGGAACACCGGGGAGCTGTTTTTT. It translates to CASSPASGRGNTGELFF. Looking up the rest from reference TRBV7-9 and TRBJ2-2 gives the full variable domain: DTGVSQNPRHKITKRGQNVTFRCDPISEHNRLYWYRQTLGQGPEFLTYFQNEAQLEKSRLLSDRFSAERPKGSFSTLEIQRTEQGDSAMYLCASSPASGRGNTGELFFGEGSRLTVL.

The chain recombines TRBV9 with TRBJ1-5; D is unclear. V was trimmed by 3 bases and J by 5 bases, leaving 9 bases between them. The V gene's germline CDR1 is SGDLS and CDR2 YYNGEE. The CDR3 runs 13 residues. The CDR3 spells CASSAGLDQPQHF. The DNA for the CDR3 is TGTGCCAGCAGCGCAGGACTAGATCAGCCCCAGCATTTT.

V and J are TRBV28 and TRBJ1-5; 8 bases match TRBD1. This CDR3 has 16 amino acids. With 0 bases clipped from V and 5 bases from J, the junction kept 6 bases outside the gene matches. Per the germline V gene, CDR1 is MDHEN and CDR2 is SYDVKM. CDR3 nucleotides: TGTGCCAGCAGTTTATGGGCAGGGGGCGGGCATCAGCCCCAGCATTTT. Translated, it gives CASSLWAGGGHQPQHF.

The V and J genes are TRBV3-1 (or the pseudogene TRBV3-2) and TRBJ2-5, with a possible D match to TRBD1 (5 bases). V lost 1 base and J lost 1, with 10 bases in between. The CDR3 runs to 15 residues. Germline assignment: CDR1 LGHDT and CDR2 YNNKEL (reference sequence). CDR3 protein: CASSQGGPPQETQYF. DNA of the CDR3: TGTGCCAGCAGCCAAGGGGGCCCCCCCCAAGAGACCCAGTACTTC.

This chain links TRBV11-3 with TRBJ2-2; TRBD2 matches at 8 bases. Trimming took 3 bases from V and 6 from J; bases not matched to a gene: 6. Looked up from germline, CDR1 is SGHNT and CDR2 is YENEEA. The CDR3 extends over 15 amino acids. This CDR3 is CASSFGAGAPGELFF. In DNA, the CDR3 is TGTGCCAGCAGCTTCGGAGCGGGAGCCCCCGGGGAGCTGTTTTTT.

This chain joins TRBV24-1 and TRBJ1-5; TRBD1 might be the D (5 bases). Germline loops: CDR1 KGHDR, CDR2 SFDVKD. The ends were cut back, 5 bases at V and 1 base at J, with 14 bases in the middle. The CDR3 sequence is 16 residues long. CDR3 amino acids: CATSGPGTGSNQPQHF. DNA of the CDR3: TGTGCCACCAGTGGCCCCGGGACGGGGAGCAATCAGCCCCAGCATTTT.

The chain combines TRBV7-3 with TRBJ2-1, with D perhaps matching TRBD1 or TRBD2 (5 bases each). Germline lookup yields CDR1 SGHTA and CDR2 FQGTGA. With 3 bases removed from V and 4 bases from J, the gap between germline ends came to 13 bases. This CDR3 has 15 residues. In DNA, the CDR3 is TGTGCCAGCAGCTTGTCCCCGGGACCGTACAATGAGCAGTTCTTC. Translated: CASSLSPGPYNEQFF. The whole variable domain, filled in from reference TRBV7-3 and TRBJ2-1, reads GAGVSQTPSNKVTEKGKYVELRCDPISGHTALYWYRQSLGQGPEFLIYFQGTGAADDSGLPNDRFFAVRPEGSVSTLKIQRTERGDSAVYLCASSLSPGPYNEQFFGPGTRLTVL.

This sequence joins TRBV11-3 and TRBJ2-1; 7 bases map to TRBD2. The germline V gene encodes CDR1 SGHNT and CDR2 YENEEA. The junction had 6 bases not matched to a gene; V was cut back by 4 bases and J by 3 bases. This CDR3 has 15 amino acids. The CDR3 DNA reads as TGTGCCAGCAGCTCAGCGGGGCCTATCTACAATGAGCAGTTCTTC. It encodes CASSSAGPIYNEQFF.

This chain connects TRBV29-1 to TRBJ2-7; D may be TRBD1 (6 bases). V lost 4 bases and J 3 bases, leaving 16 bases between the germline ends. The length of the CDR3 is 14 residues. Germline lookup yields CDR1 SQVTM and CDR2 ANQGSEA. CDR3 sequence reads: CSVAIQGSGYEQYF. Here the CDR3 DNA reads TGCAGCGTTGCTATACAGGGCTCCGGCTACGAGCAGTACTTC.

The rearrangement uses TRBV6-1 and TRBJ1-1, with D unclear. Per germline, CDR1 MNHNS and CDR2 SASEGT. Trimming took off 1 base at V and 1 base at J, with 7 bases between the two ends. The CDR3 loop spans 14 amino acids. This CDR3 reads CASSEGPGNTEAFF. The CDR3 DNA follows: TGTGCCAGCAGTGAAGGCCCAGGGAACACTGAAGCTTTCTTT.

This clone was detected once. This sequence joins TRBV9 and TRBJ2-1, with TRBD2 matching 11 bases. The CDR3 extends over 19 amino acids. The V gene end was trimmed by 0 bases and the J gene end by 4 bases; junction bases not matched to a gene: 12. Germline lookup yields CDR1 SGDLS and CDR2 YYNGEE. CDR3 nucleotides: TGTGCCAGCAGCGTAGGCATCGAACCCGGACTAGCGGGTTACAATGAGCAGTTCTTC. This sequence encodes CASSVGIEPGLAGYNEQFF.

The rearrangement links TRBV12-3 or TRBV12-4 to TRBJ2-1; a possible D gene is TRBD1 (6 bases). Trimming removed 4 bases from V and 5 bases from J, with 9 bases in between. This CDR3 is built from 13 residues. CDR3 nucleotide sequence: TGTGCCAGCAGTTCCGGACAGAACAATGAGCAGTTCTTC. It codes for CASSSGQNNEQFF.

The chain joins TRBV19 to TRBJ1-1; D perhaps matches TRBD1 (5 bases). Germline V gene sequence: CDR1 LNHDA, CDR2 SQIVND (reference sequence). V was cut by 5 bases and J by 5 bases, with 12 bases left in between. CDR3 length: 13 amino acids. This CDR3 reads CASSPRHRTEAFF. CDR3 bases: TGTGCCAGTAGTCCCCGACACAGGACTGAAGCTTTCTTT. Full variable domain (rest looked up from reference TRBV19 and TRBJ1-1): DGGITQSPKYLFRKEGQNVTLSCEQNLNHDAMYWYRQDPGQGLRLIYYSQIVNDFQKGDIAEGYSVSREKKESFPLTVTSAQKNPTAFYLCASSPRHRTEAFFGQGTRLTVV.

CDR3 sequence: CATMGQFTGELFF. The CDR3 bases are TGTGCCACTATGGGGCAGTTCACCGGGGAGCTGTTTTTT. V usage is TRBV14 and J usage is TRBJ2-2; D may be TRBD1 (5 bases). CDR3 size: 13 residues. Trimming shortened V by 10 bases and J by 4 bases, and 13 bases separated the two germline ends. Germline V gene data show CDR1 as SGHDN and CDR2 as FVKESK.

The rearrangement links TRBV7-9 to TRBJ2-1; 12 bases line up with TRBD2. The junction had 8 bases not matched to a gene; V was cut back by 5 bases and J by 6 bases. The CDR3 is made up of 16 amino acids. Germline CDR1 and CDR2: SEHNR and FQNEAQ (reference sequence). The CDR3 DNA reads TGTGCCAGCAGCAGACTAGCGGGGGAGGTCATCAATGAGCAGTTCTTC. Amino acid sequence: CASSRLAGEVINEQFF.

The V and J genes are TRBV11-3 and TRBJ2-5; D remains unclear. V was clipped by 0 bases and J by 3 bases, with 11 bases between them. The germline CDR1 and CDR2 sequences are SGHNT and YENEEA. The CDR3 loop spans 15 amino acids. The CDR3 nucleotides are TGTGCCAGCAGCTTAGATGGGCTTACCAAAGAGACCCAGTACTTC. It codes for CASSLDGLTKETQYF.

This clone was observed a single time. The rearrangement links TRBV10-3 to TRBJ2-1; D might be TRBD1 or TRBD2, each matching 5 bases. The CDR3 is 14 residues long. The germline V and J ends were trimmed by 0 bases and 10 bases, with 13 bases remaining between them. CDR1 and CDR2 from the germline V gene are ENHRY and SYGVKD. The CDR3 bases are TGTGCCATCAGTGAGTCTCGGGGCGCTTGGGAGCAGTTCTTC. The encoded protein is CAISESRGAWEQFF.

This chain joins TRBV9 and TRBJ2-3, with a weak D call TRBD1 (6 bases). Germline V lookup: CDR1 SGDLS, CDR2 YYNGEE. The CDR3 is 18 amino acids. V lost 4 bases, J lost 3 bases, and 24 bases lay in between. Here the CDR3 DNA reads TGTGCCAGCAGCCCAGGGGCCAGGGTGATATTTGAGACAGATACGCAGTATTTT. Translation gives CASSPGARVIFETDTQYF.